The 27 T cell receptor beta chains reported below all come from one sample, sequenced in a study of CD8+ T cells in alopecia areata. Following extraction, RNA underwent reverse transcription to cDNA, which served as the sequencing template. Produced via immunoSEQ multiplex PCR; TCRdb's table is partial and in-frame only. The profile shows around 180,000 clones, about three fifths of them singletons. Specified treatment: oral pan-JAK inhibitor, 5-10 mg twice daily. The material was CD4+ T cells sorted from blood, obtained between weeks 49 and 50, from a patient treated with tofacitinib. The receptors come from a human donor with alopecia areata.

The rearrangement uses TRBV5-6 and TRBJ2-3; 10 positions agree with TRBD1. Germline V lookup: CDR1 SGHDT, CDR2 YYEEEE. V lost 5 bases to trimming and J lost 3 bases; unmatched junction nucleotides: 6. CDR3 size: 15 residues. DNA for the CDR3: TGTGCCAGCAGTTCTGACAGGGGGCTGACAGATACGCAGTATTTT. This translates into CASSSDRGLTDTQYF.

The V and J genes are TRBV9 and TRBJ2-1; possibly TRBD2 for D (6 bases). Per the germline V gene, CDR1 is SGDLS and CDR2 is YYNGEE. The CDR3 spans 15 residues. Trimming pared 3 bases from V and 7 bases from J, leaving 17 bases between. CDR3 loop: CASSAGTLEMNEQFF. The DNA of the CDR3 is TGTGCCAGCAGCGCCGGGACTCTAGAAATGAATGAGCAGTTCTTC.

The chain couples TRBV7-7 to TRBJ2-2, with 7 bases that match TRBD2. Germline V CDR1 and CDR2: SSHAT, FNYEAQ (reference sequence). The CDR3 sequence is 15 residues long. With V trimmed by 5 bases and J by 0 bases, 3 bases remained unmatched. CDR3 sequence (DNA): TGTGCCAGCAGCGCAAGCGGGACGAACACCGGGGAGCTGTTTTTT. Its translation: CASSASGTNTGELFF.

This sequence joins TRBV7-9 and TRBJ2-7; D possibly corresponds to TRBD2 (6 bases). This CDR3 contains 16 residues. V was pared by 1 base and J by 6 bases, with 19 bases between. Germline CDR1 SEHNR, CDR2 FQNEAQ (reference sequence). This CDR3 reads CASSLEMTSRWSEQYF. The CDR3, as DNA: TGTGCCAGCAGCTTAGAAATGACTAGTAGATGGAGCGAGCAGTACTTC.

This clone was detected only a few times. The V call is TRBV10-3, the J call TRBJ2-7, with 8 positions matching TRBD1. The CDR3 totals 14 residues. The V and J ends lost 2 bases and 5 bases, in that order; junction bases with no gene match: 5. The germline gives CDR1 ENHRY, CDR2 SYGVKD. CDR3 residues: CAISERTGTDEQYF. The DNA of the CDR3 is TGTGCCATCAGTGAGAGGACAGGGACCGACGAGCAGTACTTC.

The gene calls are TRBV6-6 and TRBJ2-5, with D perhaps matching TRBD1 (6 bases). Germline values: CDR1 MNHNY, CDR2 SVGAGI (reference sequence). The CDR3 spans 16 residues. The V gene lost 5 bases and the J gene lost 5 bases, with 21 bases spanning the gap. Written as DNA, the CDR3 is TGTGCCAGCAGTCGAGGGTCCGGGACATCTGTGGAGACCCAGTACTTC. This translates into CASSRGSGTSVETQYF.

This clone was seen a handful of times. The chain recombines TRBV10-3 with TRBJ2-3; unclear D gene. CDR3 length equals 11 residues. Trimming took 10 bases from V and 4 from J, leaving 9 bases between them. CDR1 and CDR2 from the germline V gene are ENHRY and SYGVKD. The CDR3 DNA sequence: TGTGCCACCGTTTGGGCAGATACGCAGTATTTT. Protein sequence: CATVWADTQYF.

The chain links TRBV30 to TRBJ1-4; D is undetermined. V was pared by 4 bases and J by 7 bases, with 10 bases between. The length of the CDR3 is 12 residues. The germline gives CDR1 GTSNPN, CDR2 SVGIG (reference sequence). The CDR3 here is CAWTSGGEKLFF. The CDR3 DNA sequence: TGTGCCTGGACATCGGGTGGTGAAAAACTGTTTTTT.

This chain uses TRBV7-2 with TRBJ1-6; the D gene is possibly TRBD1 (6 bases). CDR3 length: 13 amino acids. In germline, CDR1 is SGHTA, CDR2 FQGNSA. Trimming pared 5 bases from V and 12 bases from J, leaving 14 bases between. The CDR3 region is CASSQGGDLPLHF. The CDR3 DNA sequence: TGTGCCAGCAGCCAAGGGGGTGACTTACCCCTCCACTTT.

The CDR3 here is CAINVGDTYEQYF. The CDR3 DNA reads as TGTGCCATCAATGTGGGGGATACCTACGAGCAGTACTTC. The chain couples TRBV10-3 to TRBJ2-7, with D tentatively TRBD1 or TRBD2 (5 bases each). The V end was cut by 7 bases, the J end by 2 bases, with 12 bases between. The V gene's germline CDR1 is ENHRY and CDR2 SYGVKD. The CDR3 is 13 residues long.

The chain carries TRBV25-1 and TRBJ2-7; no firm D call. V was shortened by 3 bases and J by 0 bases, with 6 bases between the two germline ends. The CDR3 has 13 amino acids. Germline CDR1 MGHDK, CDR2 SYGVNS. The CDR3 loop reads CASSDSSSYEQYF. DNA for the CDR3: TGTGCCAGCAGTGACAGTAGCTCCTACGAGCAGTACTTC.

The CDR3 loop is CSVGTGAFQETQYF. The CDR3 coding sequence is TGCAGCGTTGGGACAGGGGCTTTCCAAGAGACCCAGTACTTC. V usage is TRBV29-1 and J usage is TRBJ2-5; 9 nucleotides align to TRBD1. Germline CDR1 and CDR2: SQVTM and ANQGSEA. This CDR3 has 14 amino acids. Trimming took 4 bases from V and 1 from J; bases not matched to a gene: 4. Based on the CDR3 plus reference TRBV29-1 and TRBJ2-5, the full variable domain is SAVISQKPSRDICQRGTSLTIQCQVDSQVTMMFWYRQQPGQSLTLIATANQGSEATYESGFVIDKFPISRPNLTFSTLTVSNMSPEDSSIYLCSVGTGAFQETQYFGPGTRLLVL.

This chain uses TRBV2 with TRBJ1-2; possible D gene TRBD1, 5 bases. CDR3 size: 16 residues. Trimming removed 3 bases at V and 1 base at J, with 15 bases between. Germline V lookup: CDR1 SNHLY, CDR2 FYNNEI. The CDR3 loop is CASSDLAAGHNYGYTF. DNA of the CDR3: TGTGCCAGCAGTGATTTGGCGGCAGGACATAACTATGGCTACACCTTC.

The rearrangement links TRBV4-1 to TRBJ1-1; tentative D call: TRBD1 (5 bases). V lost 7 bases to trimming and J lost 2 bases, with 17 bases between them. The CDR3 is 15 residues long. Per the germline V gene, CDR1 is MGHRA and CDR2 is YSYEKL. The CDR3 region is CASTLGAGSNTEAFF. The CDR3 bases are TGCGCCAGCACCCTTGGGGCAGGGAGCAACACTGAAGCTTTCTTT.

J is TRBJ1-4 and V is TRBV4-3, with 8 bases fitting TRBD1. CDR3 length: 16 residues. Germline V gives CDR1 LGHNA, CDR2 YSLEER. J was trimmed by 11 bases and V by 0 bases; bases with no gene match: 11. The CDR3 spells CASSQDRDRSRNKLFF. CDR3 in DNA: TGCGCCAGCAGCCAAGACCGGGACAGGAGCAGAAATAAACTGTTTTTT.

The chain links TRBV27 to TRBJ2-3, with D tentatively TRBD1 (5 bases). This CDR3 spans 13 amino acids. V was pared by 3 bases and J by 4 bases, with 8 bases between. CDR1 and CDR2 (germline): MNHEY, SMNVEV (reference sequence). The chain's CDR3 is CASSFLGADTQYF. The CDR3 nucleotides are TGTGCCAGCAGTTTTCTAGGGGCAGATACGCAGTATTTT.

The V and J genes are TRBV5-1 and TRBJ1-1, with D possibly matching TRBD1 (6 bases). Trimming left V 0 bases short and J 1 base short, with 10 bases between. The length of the CDR3 is 15 residues. Per the germline V gene, CDR1 is SGHRS and CDR2 is YFSETQ. CDR3 sequence reads: CASSLDSQGNTEAFF. In DNA, the CDR3 is TGCGCCAGCAGCTTGGATTCACAGGGGAACACTGAAGCTTTCTTT.

This clone was observed a handful of times. The J gene is TRBJ1-2, the V gene TRBV4-2, with no clear D. The germline V and J ends were trimmed by 1 base and 8 bases, with 11 bases remaining between them. From germline, CDR1 is LGHNA and CDR2 YNFKEQ. CDR3 size: 13 residues. In DNA, the CDR3 is TGTGCCAGCAGCCAAGTGGCAGGTCGAGGCTACACCTTC. Amino acids: CASSQVAGRGYTF.

The chain uses TRBV4-1 and TRBJ1-5; TRBD1 matches at 7 bases. With V trimmed by 0 bases and J by 5 bases, 10 bases remained unmatched. CDR3 length: 17 amino acids. Germline lookup yields CDR1 MGHRA and CDR2 YSYEKL. The CDR3 region is CASSQDLEGGGDQPQHF. The CDR3 coding sequence is TGCGCCAGCAGCCAAGATTTGGAAGGGGGCGGGGATCAGCCCCAGCATTTT.

The rearrangement joins TRBV18 to TRBJ2-7; 14 bases map to TRBD2. This CDR3 is 14 amino acids long. The germline V gene encodes CDR1 KGHSH and CDR2 LQKENI. V shed 2 bases, J shed 8 bases, and the junction held 2 bases outside the gene matches. CDR3 DNA: TGTGCCAGCTCACCAGGGACTAGCGGGGGACAGCAGTACTTC. Protein sequence: CASSPGTSGGQQYF.

The CDR3 coding sequence is TGTGCCACCAGCGCCCGGACTAGCGGGGGATTCACAGATACGCAGTATTTT. Translation gives CATSARTSGGFTDTQYF. The chain has TRBV15 and TRBJ2-3, with 13 bases identical to TRBD2. With 5 bases clipped from V and 2 bases from J, the junction kept 7 bases outside the gene matches. Germline V gene sequence: CDR1 LNHNV, CDR2 YYDKDF (reference sequence). The CDR3 runs to 17 residues. The complete variable domain, with remaining parts taken from reference TRBV15 and TRBJ2-3, reads DAMVIQNPRYQVTQFGKPVTLSCSQTLNHNVMYWYQQKSSQAPKLLFHYYDKDFNNEADTPDNFQSRRPNTSFCFLDIRSPGLGDTAMYLCATSARTSGGFTDTQYFGPGTRLTVL.

This sequence joins TRBV11-2 and TRBJ1-5, with D unresolved. Per germline, CDR1 SGHAT and CDR2 FQNNGV. V gave up 5 bases and J gave up 6 bases, with 14 bases separating them. The CDR3 totals 14 residues. The CDR3 DNA reads TGTGCCAGCAGCCTCTTACCCGCTGGTCAGCCCCAGCATTTT. Residues: CASSLLPAGQPQHF. The variable domain in full, with the rest retrieved from reference TRBV11-2 and TRBJ1-5, is EAGVAQSPRYKIIEKRQSVAFWCNPISGHATLYWYQQILGQGPKLLIQFQNNGVVDDSQLPKDRFSAERLKGVDSTLKIQPAKLEDSAVYLCASSLLPAGQPQHFGDGTRLSIL.

The chain has TRBV12-5 and TRBJ2-3; 7 nucleotides align to TRBD2. Germline trimming cut 5 bases from V and 1 base from J; bases unmatched to any gene: 18. Germline V gene sequence: CDR1 LGHNT, CDR2 FRNRAP. This CDR3 comprises 19 residues. CDR3 amino acids: CASGTSTSHRLLGTDTQYF. The CDR3 DNA follows: TGTGCTAGTGGTACCTCGACTAGCCACCGGCTCTTGGGCACAGATACGCAGTATTTT.

This clone was observed a few times. The genes are TRBV30 and TRBJ1-6, with 10 nucleotides matching TRBD1. J lost 6 bases, V lost 1 base, and 12 bases had no gene match. The germline V gene encodes CDR1 GTSNPN and CDR2 SVGIG (reference sequence). This CDR3 spans 18 amino acids. The CDR3 DNA is TGTGCCTGGAGTGCCAAACGGGGGGACAGGGGATTTAATTCACCCCTCCACTTT. This translates into CAWSAKRGDRGFNSPLHF.

This chain uses TRBV29-1 with TRBJ2-7, with D possibly matching TRBD2 (6 bases). The CDR3 loop spans 15 amino acids. V was cut by 7 bases and J by 0 bases, with 19 bases left in between. From germline, CDR1 is SQVTM and CDR2 ANQGSEA. The CDR3 DNA reads as TGCAGCGCCTCAATTCGCGGGGTTAGCTCCTACGAGCAGTACTTC. It codes for CSASIRGVSSYEQYF.

This clone was counted a few times. V is TRBV30 and J is TRBJ1-5; D might be TRBD1 (6 bases). V lost 0 bases to trimming and J lost 0 bases, with 18 bases between them. CDR1 and CDR2 (germline): GTSNPN, SVGIG (reference sequence). The CDR3 is made up of 18 amino acids. The CDR3 DNA is TGTGCCTGGAGTGTACGGGGGGGCAGAACCATTAGCAATCAGCCCCAGCATTTT. This translates into CAWSVRGGRTISNQPQHF.

V usage is TRBV9 and J usage is TRBJ1-6; 8 bases are a match to TRBD1. This CDR3 is built from 14 residues. Germline trimming cut 0 bases from V and 10 bases from J; bases unmatched to any gene: 3. Germline-derived CDR1 and CDR2 are SGDLS and YYNGEE. CDR3 nucleotide sequence: TGTGCCAGCAGCGTAGGGGCAGGGGGCTCACCCCTCCACTTT. Its translation is CASSVGAGGSPLHF.